This TCR beta chain comes out of a study of post-analysis software for immune sequencing data. The authors incorporated unique molecular identifiers into the TCR beta cDNA libraries. TCRdb itself ran the PCR reads through MiXCR, one entry per CDR3 protein. The repertoire holds 350,000 to 450,000 distinct CDR3 sequences, 30% to 45% seen once, with roughly 12% in the top ten. Remarks on this clonotype: Its antigen is unidentified.

This CDR3 comprises 15 residues. CDR1 and CDR2 (germline): MNHEY, SVGAGI. The V end lost 2 bases, the J end lost 4 bases, and 14 bases lay between the germline ends. Study-wide points: Among a few TRBV segments more frequent in patients than controls were TRBV5-6, TRBV5-1 and TRBV20-1. Versus controls, multiple sclerosis patients showed significantly lower diversity (normalized Chao1).

What was sequenced was blood. The rearrangement links TRBV6-5 to TRBJ1-1; D uncertain. The receptor was isolated from a girl aged 10-17 years with multiple sclerosis. The CDR3 bases are TGTGCCAGCAGTTACGCGGAGCGTCGGCTCACTGAAGCTTTCTTT. Translating it yields CASSYAERRLTEAFF.